This TCR beta chain was retrieved from a study of sequential checkpoint blockade in melanoma. This CDR3 has 16 amino acids. Trimming removed 3 bases from V and 1 base from J, with 12 bases in between. Germline lookup yields CDR1 WNHNN and CDR2 SYGVQD (reference sequence). Treatment in this sample: randomized to nivolumab then ipilimumab (arm A) or the reverse (arm B). Sorted cells were live CD3+CD8+, lacking CD19 and CD56, from PBMCs. Sequenced by immunoSEQ multiplex PCR; TCRdb stores in-frame clones only, minus some. Of 25,000 to 35,000 clones listed, about 88% are singletons. The receptor was derived from a human donor with melanoma. The chain recombines TRBV10-1 with TRBJ2-2, with D perhaps matching TRBD1 (6 bases). The sequenced sample was CD8+ T cells sorted from blood (inferred from file names), obtained from a patient given nivolumab and ipilimumab in sequence. CDR3 sequence reads: CASSDYTGLNTGELFF. As DNA, the CDR3 is TGCGCCAGCAGTGATTACACAGGGTTGAACACCGGGGAGCTGTTTTTT.